The rows below give T cell receptor beta chains drawn from one sample of a study of T cells in Graves' hyperthyroidism and ophthalmopathy. TCRdb re-derived calls from the multiplex PCR reads in MiXCR, one entry per CDR3 protein. The sample shows around 210,000 distinct CDR3 sequences, less than 20% of them seen only once. Sample: blood. The receptors here all came from a woman between 50 and 59 years old with Graves' hyperthyroidism. Both conserved end residues are part of each CDR3. D genes are given only for firm matches. Clone size, where shown, is once, few, many, or a class for clones that have expanded.

v_call	j_call	d_call	clone_size	cdr3_aa	cdr3_nt
TRBV11-1	TRBJ2-1	NA	many	CASSSGPYNEQFF	TGTGCCAGCAGCTCGGGACCCTACAATGAGCAGTTCTTC
TRBV9	TRBJ2-3	NA	few	CASSGRDRTDTQYF	TGTGCCAGCAGCGGAAGGGACCGGACAGATACGCAGTATTTT
TRBV30	TRBJ2-2	NA	NA	CAWSIVSGELFF	TGTGCCTGGAGTATAGTTTCCGGGGAGCTGTTTTTT
TRBV12-3/TRBV12-4	TRBJ1-4	NA	many	CASSLGGGLNEKLFF	TGTGCCAGCAGTTTAGGTGGAGGGCTTAATGAAAAACTGTTTTTT
TRBV7-9	TRBJ1-1	NA	few	CASSFGLLNTEAFF	TGTGCCAGCAGCTTTGGACTCCTGAACACTGAAGCTTTCTTT
TRBV6-2/TRBV6-3	TRBJ1-5	NA	many	CASSLRVGNQPQHF	TGTGCCAGCAGTTTGCGGGTTGGCAATCAGCCCCAGCATTTT
TRBV7-3	TRBJ2-7	TRBD2	many	CASSLGSGRFEQYF	TGTGCCAGCAGCTTAGGTAGCGGGAGGTTCGAGCAGTACTTC
TRBV27	TRBJ1-2	TRBD1	few	CASGPRGAIYGYTF	TGTGCCAGCGGTCCCAGGGGGGCGATCTATGGCTACACCTTC
TRBV12-3/TRBV12-4	TRBJ2-3	TRBD1	many	CASSFDRGRADTQYF	TGTGCCAGCAGTTTTGACAGGGGGCGAGCGGATACGCAGTATTTT
TRBV28	TRBJ1-2	NA	many	CASTQAAFYGYTF	TGTGCCAGCACCCAGGCAGCTTTCTATGGCTACACCTTC
TRBV11-2	TRBJ1-1	TRBD1	many	CASSFGRGPTEAFF	TGTGCCAGCAGCTTCGGCAGGGGGCCCACTGAAGCTTTCTTT